This TCR beta chain was sequenced for a study of blood T cell repertoires in COVID-19. On the study more broadly: From the United States, Italy and Spain came samples of acute and convalescent COVID-19. PBMCs, B-cell-depleted T cells, or T cells were the source of the cDNA or gDNA that made up the material.

The protocol was immunoSEQ multiplex PCR, while the TCRdb copy is restricted to in-frame clones and leaves out a portion. The sample consists of under 50,000 clones, approximately 81% of them appearing once. The germline CDR1 and CDR2 sequences are SGHAT and FQDESV (reference sequence). The CDR3 has 14 residues. The trim removed 5 bases at V and 3 bases at J, leaving 7 bases unmatched. This sequence joins TRBV11-1 and TRBJ2-7; 7 bases align to TRBD1. The receptor comes from a woman aged 70-85 years with acute or convalescent COVID-19. Material: peripheral blood. The CDR3 spells CASSKPGQSYEQYF. CDR3 nucleotide sequence: TGTGCCAGCAGCAAACCGGGACAGAGCTACGAGCAGTACTTC. The variable domain in full, with the rest retrieved from reference TRBV11-1 and TRBJ2-7, is EAEVAQSPRYKITEKSQAVAFWCDPISGHATLYWYRQILGQGPELLVQFQDESVVDDSQLPKDRFSAERLKGVDSTLKIQPAELGDSAMYLCASSKPGQSYEQYFGPGTRLTVT.